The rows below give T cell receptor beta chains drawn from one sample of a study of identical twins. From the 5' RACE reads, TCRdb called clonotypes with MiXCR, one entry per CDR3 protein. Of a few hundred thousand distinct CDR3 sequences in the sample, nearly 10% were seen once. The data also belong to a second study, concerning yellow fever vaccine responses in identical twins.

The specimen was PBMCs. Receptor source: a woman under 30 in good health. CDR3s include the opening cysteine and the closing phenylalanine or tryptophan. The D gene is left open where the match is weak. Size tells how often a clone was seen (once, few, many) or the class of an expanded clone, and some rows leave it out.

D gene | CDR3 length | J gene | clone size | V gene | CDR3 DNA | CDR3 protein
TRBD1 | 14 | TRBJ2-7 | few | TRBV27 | TGTGCCAGCAGAACGCAGACAGGGGGGTACGAGCAGTACTTC | CASRTQTGGYEQYF
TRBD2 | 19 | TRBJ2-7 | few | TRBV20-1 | TGCAGTGCTAGAGATCGAGGGACTAGCGGGAGGGTAAACTCCTACGAGCAGTACTTC | CSARDRGTSGRVNSYEQYF
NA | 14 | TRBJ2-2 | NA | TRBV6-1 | TGTGCCAGCAGTGCGGACACGAACACCGGGGAGCTGTTTTTT | CASSADTNTGELFF
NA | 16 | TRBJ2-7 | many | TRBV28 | TGTGCCAGCAGTTCGGGCGGACTTCGATTGTCCTACGAGCAGTACTTC | CASSSGGLRLSYEQYF
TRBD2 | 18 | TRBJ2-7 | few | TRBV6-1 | TGTGCCAGCAGGATTAGCGGGAGAGGGCCGATCGGCCTATCCGAGCAGTACTTC | CASRISGRGPIGLSEQYF
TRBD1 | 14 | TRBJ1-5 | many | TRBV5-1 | TGCGCCAGCAGCGGGGGACAGGGGGGCCAGCCCCAGCATTTT | CASSGGQGGQPQHF
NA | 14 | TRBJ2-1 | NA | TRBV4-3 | TGCGCCAGCAGCCAAGGGCTCTCCTACAATGAGCAGTTCTTC | CASSQGLSYNEQFF
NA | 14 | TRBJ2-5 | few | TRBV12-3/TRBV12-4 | TGTGCCAGCAGTTTAGTCGTACAACAAGAGACCCAGTACTTC | CASSLVVQQETQYF
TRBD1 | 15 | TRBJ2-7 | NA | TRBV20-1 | TGCAGTGCTAGAGATATGGGACAGGGACTCTACGAGCAGTACTTC | CSARDMGQGLYEQYF
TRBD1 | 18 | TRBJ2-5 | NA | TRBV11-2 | TGTGCCAGCAACCCCTCCCCGGGGACAGCGACGTACCAAGAGACCCAGTACTTC | CASNPSPGTATYQETQYF
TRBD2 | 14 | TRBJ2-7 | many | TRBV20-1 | TGCAGTGCTGAGTTAGCGGGAGTTTTGAGGGAGCAGTACTTC | CSAELAGVLREQYF
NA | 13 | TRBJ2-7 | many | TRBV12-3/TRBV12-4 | TGTGCCAGCAGTTTATCAGGGGCCTACGAGCAGTACTTC | CASSLSGAYEQYF
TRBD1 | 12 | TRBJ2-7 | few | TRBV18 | TGTGCCAGCACCCGACAGGGAGACGAGCAGTACTTC | CASTRQGDEQYF
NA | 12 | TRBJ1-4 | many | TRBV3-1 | TGTGCCAGCAGCCAAGGGACTGAAAAACTGTTTTTT | CASSQGTEKLFF
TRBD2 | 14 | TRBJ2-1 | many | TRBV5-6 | TGTGCCAGCAGCGAGGGACTAGCAGGCTATGAGCAGTTCTTC | CASSEGLAGYEQFF
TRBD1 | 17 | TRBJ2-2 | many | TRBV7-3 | TGTGCCAGCAGCTTACAAATTGGGACAGGGAACACCGGGGAGCTGTTTTTT | CASSLQIGTGNTGELFF
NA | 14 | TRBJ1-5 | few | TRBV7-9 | TGTGCCAGCAGCCAAGACAGCGGAGAGCAGCCCCAGCATTTT | CASSQDSGEQPQHF
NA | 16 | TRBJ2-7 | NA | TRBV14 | TGTGCCAGCAGCCAATGGGACGAAAACGCGTCCTACGAGCAGTACTTC | CASSQWDENASYEQYF
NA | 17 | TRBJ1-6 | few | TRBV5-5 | TGTGCCAGCAGCTTGTTGGGGAAGAGCTCCTATAATTCACCCCTCCACTTT | CASSLLGKSSYNSPLHF
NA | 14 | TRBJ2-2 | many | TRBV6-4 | TGTGCCAGCAAATCGGGGAAAGGAACCGGGGAGCTGTTTTTT | CASKSGKGTGELFF
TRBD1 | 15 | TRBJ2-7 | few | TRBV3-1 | TGTGCCAGCAGCCTAGGGGAGGACAGGGGCTACGAGCAGTACTTC | CASSLGEDRGYEQYF
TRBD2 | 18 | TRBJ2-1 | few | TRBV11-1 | TGTGCCAGCAGCTCGACTAGCGGGAGGGCCTTGGTTGACAATGAGCAGTTCTTC | CASSSTSGRALVDNEQFF
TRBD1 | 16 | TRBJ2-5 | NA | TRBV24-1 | TGTGCCACCAGTGACCCGGCCGGACAGGAAACAGAGACCCAGTACTTC | CATSDPAGQETETQYF
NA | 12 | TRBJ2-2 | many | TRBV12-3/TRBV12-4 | TGTGCCAGCAGCCGGGGAACCGGGGAGCTGTTTTTT | CASSRGTGELFF
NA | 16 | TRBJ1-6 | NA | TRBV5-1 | TGCGCCAGCAGCTTGGACGGTAGCTCCTATAATTCACCCCTCCACTTT | CASSLDGSSYNSPLHF
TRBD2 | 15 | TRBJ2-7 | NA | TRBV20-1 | TGCAGTGCTAATACGGGACTAGCGGGAGACTACGAGCAGTACTTC | CSANTGLAGDYEQYF
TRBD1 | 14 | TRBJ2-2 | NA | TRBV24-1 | TGTGCCACCTCCCTGGACAGGGTAGCCGGGGAGCTGTTTTTT | CATSLDRVAGELFF
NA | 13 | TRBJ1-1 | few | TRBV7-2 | TGTGCCAGCAGCCCTAGTTTGAGTCATGAAGCTTTCTTT | CASSPSLSHEAFF
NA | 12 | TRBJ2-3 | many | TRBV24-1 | TGTGCCACCCGGGAGAACACAGATACGCAGTATTTT | CATRENTDTQYF
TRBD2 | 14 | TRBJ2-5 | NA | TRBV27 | TGTGCCAGCAGTTTATCGCGCGGGAGGGAGACCCAGTACTTC | CASSLSRGRETQYF
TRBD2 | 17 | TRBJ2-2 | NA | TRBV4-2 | TGTGCCAGCAGCCACGGACTAGCGGGGGGGGGCACCGGGGAGCTGTTTTTT | CASSHGLAGGGTGELFF
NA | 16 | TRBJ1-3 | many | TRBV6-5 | TGTGCCAGCAGTTATGGGCACGGAAGCTCTGGAAACACCATATATTTT | CASSYGHGSSGNTIYF
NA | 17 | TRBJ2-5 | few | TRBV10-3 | TGTGCCATCAGTGAGTCGACCGCAGGACAAAACCGGGAGACCCAGTACTTC | CAISESTAGQNRETQYF
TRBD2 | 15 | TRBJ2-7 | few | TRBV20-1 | TGCAGTGCTACCGGAGGGACTAGGATCTCCTACGAGCAGTACTTC | CSATGGTRISYEQYF
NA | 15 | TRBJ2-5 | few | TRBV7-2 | TGTGCCAGCAGCATACACTCTCGGGCCAAAGAGACCCAGTACTTC | CASSIHSRAKETQYF
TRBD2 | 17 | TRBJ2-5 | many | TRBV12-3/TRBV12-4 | TGTGCCAGCAGTCCGCCGGGACTAGCGGGAGTGAGGGAGACCCAGTACTTC | CASSPPGLAGVRETQYF
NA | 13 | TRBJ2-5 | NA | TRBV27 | TGTGCCAGCACGGGGGGCAGCAGAGAGACCCAGTACTTC | CASTGGSRETQYF
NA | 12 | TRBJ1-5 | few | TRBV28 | TGTGCCAGCACTATTAATATGGAGCCCCAGCATTTT | CASTINMEPQHF
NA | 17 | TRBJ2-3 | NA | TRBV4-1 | TGCGCCAGCAGCCAAGTTCCGGCTAAACTGGGTCCAGATACGCAGTATTTT | CASSQVPAKLGPDTQYF
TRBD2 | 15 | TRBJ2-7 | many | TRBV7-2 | TGTGCCAGCAGCTTAAGAGCGGGAGACACTTACGAGCAGTACTTC | CASSLRAGDTYEQYF
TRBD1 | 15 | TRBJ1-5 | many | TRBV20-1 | TGCAGTGCTAGAGGGGACAGGGGCGGCAATCAGCCCCAGCATTTT | CSARGDRGGNQPQHF
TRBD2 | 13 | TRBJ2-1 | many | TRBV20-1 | TGCAGTGCTAGACTAGCGGGAGTCAATGAGCAGTTCTTC | CSARLAGVNEQFF
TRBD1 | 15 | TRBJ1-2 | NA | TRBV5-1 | TGCGCCAGCAGCTTGATGGACAGGGCTAACTATGGCTACACCTTC | CASSLMDRANYGYTF
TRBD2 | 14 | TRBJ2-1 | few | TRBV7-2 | TGTGCCAGCAGCCCCCTAGGGACTAACAATGAGCAGTTCTTC | CASSPLGTNNEQFF
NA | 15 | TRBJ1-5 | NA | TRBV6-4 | TGTGCCAGCAGTGGACCGGAGTATAGCAATCAGCCCCAGCATTTT | CASSGPEYSNQPQHF
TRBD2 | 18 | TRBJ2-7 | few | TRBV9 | TGTGCCAGCAGCGCCCAATTACCCCGACTAGCGGGAGGGAACGAGCAGTACTTC | CASSAQLPRLAGGNEQYF
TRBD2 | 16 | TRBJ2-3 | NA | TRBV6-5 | TGTGCCAGCAGTTACCGCACAAGCGGGAGGGCAGATACGCAGTATTTT | CASSYRTSGRADTQYF
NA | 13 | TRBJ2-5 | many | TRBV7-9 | TGTGCCACCCCTGAGGGGGGCCAAGAGACCCAGTACTTC | CATPEGGQETQYF
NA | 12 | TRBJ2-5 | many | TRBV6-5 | TGTGCCAGCAGTCGGGCCGGGGAGACCCAGTACTTC | CASSRAGETQYF
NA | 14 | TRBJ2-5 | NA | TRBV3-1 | TGTGCCAGCAGTCATATGGCAGGGGTAGAGACCCAGTACTTC | CASSHMAGVETQYF
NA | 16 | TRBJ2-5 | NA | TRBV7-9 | TGTGCCAGCAGCTCCCGACTAGTCGGGCTGAAAGAGACCCAGTACTTC | CASSSRLVGLKETQYF
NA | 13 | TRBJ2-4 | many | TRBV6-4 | TGTGCCAGCAGTGACTCTAGCGAGGGCATTCAGTACTTC | CASSDSSEGIQYF